This entry describes one T cell receptor beta chain. Its specificity is unknown. This record belongs to a study of OX40 agonist ivuxolimab in advanced cancers. Trimming removed 6 bases from V and 8 bases from J, with 19 bases in between. CDR1 is MNHNY and CDR2 is SVGAGI in the germline V gene (reference sequence). This CDR3 spans 15 amino acids. Notes on the study in general: Not determined was the antigen specificity of the expanded peripheral T cells. Partial responders dosed at 0.1-3.0 mg/kg displayed clonal expansion ranking among the lowest.

Clones were read by immunoSEQ multiplex PCR, and TCRdb kept only the in-frame ones, dropping some. The sample holds about 70,000 clones, about 93% seen once. The chain uses TRBV6-6 and TRBJ1-4; D is ambiguous. This specimen consisted of CD4+ or CD8+ T cells sorted from blood, obtained in a trial of the OX40 agonist ivuxolimab. The origin of this receptor is an adult with an advanced solid tumor such as melanoma, head and neck, liver or kidney cancer. The chain's CDR3 is CASSQPKAGGEKLFF. CDR3 DNA sequence: TGTGCCAGCAGCCAACCAAAGGCCGGCGGAGAAAAACTGTTTTTT.